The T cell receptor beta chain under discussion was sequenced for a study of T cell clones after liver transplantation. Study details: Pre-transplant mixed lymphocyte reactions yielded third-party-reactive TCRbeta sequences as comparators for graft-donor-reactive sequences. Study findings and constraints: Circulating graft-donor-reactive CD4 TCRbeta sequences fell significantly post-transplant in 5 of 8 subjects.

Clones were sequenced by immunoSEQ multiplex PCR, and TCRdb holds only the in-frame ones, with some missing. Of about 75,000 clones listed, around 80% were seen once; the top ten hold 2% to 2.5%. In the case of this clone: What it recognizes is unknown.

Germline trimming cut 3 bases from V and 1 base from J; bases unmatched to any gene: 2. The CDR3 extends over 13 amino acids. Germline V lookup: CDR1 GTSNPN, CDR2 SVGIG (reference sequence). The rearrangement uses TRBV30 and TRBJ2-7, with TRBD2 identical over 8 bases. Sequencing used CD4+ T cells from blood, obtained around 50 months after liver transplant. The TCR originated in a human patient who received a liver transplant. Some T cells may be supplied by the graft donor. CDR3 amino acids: CAWRASGSYEQYF. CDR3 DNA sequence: TGTGCCTGGAGGGCTAGCGGGTCCTACGAGCAGTACTTC.